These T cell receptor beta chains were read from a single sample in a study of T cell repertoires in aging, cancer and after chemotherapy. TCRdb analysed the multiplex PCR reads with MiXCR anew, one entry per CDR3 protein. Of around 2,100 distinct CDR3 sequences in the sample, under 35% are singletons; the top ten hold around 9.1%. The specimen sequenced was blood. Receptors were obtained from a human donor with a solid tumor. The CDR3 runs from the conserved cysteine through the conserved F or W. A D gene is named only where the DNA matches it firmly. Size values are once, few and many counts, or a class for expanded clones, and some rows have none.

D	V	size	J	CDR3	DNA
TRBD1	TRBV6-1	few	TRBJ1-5	CASSQLPTGDGQPQHF	TGTGCCAGCAGTCAGTTACCGACAGGGGATGGTCAGCCCCAGCATTTT
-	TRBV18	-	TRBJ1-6	CASSPPIDNSPLHF	TGTGCCAGCTCTCCACCGATCGATAATTCACCCCTCCACTTT
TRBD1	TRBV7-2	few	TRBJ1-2	CASSRGQGANYGYTF	TGTGCCAGCAGCCGAGGACAGGGCGCTAACTATGGCTACACCTTC
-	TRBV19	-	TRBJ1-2	CASSTWGAEGYTF	TGTGCCAGTAGTACGTGGGGCGCGGAAGGCTACACCTTC
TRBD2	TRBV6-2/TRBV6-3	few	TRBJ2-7	CASSYRTSGRYEQYF	TGTGCCAGCAGTTATCGGACTAGCGGGAGATACGAGCAGTACTTC
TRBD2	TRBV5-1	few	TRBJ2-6	CASSFGGSGANVLTF	TGCGCCAGCAGCTTCGGGGGGTCTGGGGCCAACGTCCTGACTTTC
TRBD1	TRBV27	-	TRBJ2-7	CASSLRGLTYEQYF	TGTGCCAGCAGTTTAAGGGGGCTCACCTACGAGCAGTACTTC
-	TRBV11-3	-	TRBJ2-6	CASSPTSGANVLTF	TGTGCCAGCAGCCCTACTTCTGGGGCCAACGTCCTGACTTTC
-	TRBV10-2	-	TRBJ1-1	CASGVRGGTEAFF	TGCGCCAGCGGGGTGCGGGGTGGCACTGAAGCTTTCTTT
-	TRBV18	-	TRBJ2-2	CASSPRGPDTGELFF	TGTGCCAGCTCACCTCGAGGCCCCGACACCGGGGAGCTGTTTTTT
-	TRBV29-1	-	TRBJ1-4	CSVRGRINEKLFF	TGCAGCGTAAGAGGACGGATTAATGAAAAACTGTTTTTT
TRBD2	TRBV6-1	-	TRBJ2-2	CASKVAGVSGELFF	TGTGCCAGCAAAGTAGCGGGGGTCTCCGGGGAGCTGTTTTTT
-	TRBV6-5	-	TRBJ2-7	CASSQGGNEQYF	TGCGCCAGCAGCCAAGGGGGTAACGAGCAGTACTTC
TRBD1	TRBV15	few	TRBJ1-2	CATSVSRGEGAGYGYTF	TGTGCCACCAGCGTATCGAGGGGTGAGGGGGCAGGTTATGGCTACACCTTC
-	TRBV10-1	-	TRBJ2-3	CAKTGNTDTQYF	TGCGCCAAAACAGGGAACACAGATACGCAGTATTTT
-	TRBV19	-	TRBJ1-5	CASSRDINQPQHF	TGTGCCAGTAGTAGGGACATCAATCAGCCCCAGCATTTT
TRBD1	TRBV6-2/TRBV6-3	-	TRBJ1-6	CASSYSGQGTNSPLHF	TGTGCCAGCAGTTACTCGGGACAGGGGACGAATTCACCCCTCCACTTT
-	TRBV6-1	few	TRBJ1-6	CASSDGNSPLHF	TGTGCCAGCAGTGATGGGAATTCACCCCTCCACTTT
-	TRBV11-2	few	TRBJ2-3	CASSLRAGVGERQYF	TGTGCCAGCAGCCTTAGGGCCGGGGTGGGGGAGAGGCAGTATTTT
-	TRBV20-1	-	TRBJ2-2	CSARQGGRAGELFF	TGCAGTGCCAGACAGGGAGGACGAGCGGGGGAGCTGTTTTTT
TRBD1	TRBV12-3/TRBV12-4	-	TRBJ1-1	CASSRGDRGGTEAFF	TGTGCCAGCAGCCGGGGGGACAGGGGGGGCACTGAAGCTTTCTTT
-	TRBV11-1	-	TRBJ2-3	CASSLARDIVSDTQYF	TGTGCCAGCAGCTTAGCTCGGGACATCGTCTCAGATACGCAGTATTTT
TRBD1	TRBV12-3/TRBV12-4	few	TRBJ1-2	CASSGDRERISYGYTF	TGTGCCAGCAGTGGGGACAGGGAGCGAATTAGCTATGGCTACACCTTC
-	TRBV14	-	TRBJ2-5	CASSQGWQTNQETQYF	TGTGCCAGCAGCCAAGGATGGCAGACAAACCAAGAGACCCAGTACTTC
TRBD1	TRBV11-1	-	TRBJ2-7	CASRLGQGTYEQYF	TGTGCCAGCAGACTAGGACAGGGAACCTACGAGCAGTACTTC
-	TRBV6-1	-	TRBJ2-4	CASSGRAGGGYF	TGTGCCAGCAGTGGAAGGGCAGGCGGTGGGTACTTC
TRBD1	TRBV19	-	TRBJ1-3	CASSDRGNTIYF	TGTGCCTCCTCGGACAGGGGAAACACCATATATTTT
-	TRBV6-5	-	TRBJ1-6	CASGRSPLHF	TGTGCCAGCGGCCGATCACCCCTCCACTTT
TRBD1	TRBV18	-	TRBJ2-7	CASSPLFRDRTYEQYF	TGTGCCAGCTCACCACTCTTCCGGGACAGGACCTACGAGCAGTACTTC
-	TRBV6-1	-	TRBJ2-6	CASSEADGANVLTF	TGTGCCAGCAGTGAAGCTGATGGGGCCAACGTCCTGACTTTC
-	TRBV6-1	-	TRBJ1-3	CASSEAAGVGGNTIYF	TGTGCTAGCAGTGAAGCAGCAGGGGTAGGCGGAAACACCATATATTTT
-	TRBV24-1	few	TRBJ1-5	CATSDIRETQPQHF	TGTGCCACCAGTGATATCAGAGAGACTCAGCCCCAGCATTTT
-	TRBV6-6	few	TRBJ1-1	CASSPRLNTEAFF	TGTGCCAGCAGTCCAAGGTTAAACACTGAAGCTTTCTTT
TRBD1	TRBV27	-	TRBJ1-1	CASSPRQDRGRNKNTEAFF	TGTGCCAGCAGTCCTCGACAGGACAGGGGGAGGAACAAGAACACTGAAGCTTTCTTT
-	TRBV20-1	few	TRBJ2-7	CSAEVVLEQYF	TGCAGTGCCGAGGTAGTACTCGAGCAGTACTTC
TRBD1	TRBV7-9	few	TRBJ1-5	CASSLGLQGSYNQPQHF	TGTGCCAGCAGCTTAGGTTTACAGGGGAGTTACAATCAGCCCCAGCATTTT
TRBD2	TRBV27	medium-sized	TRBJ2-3	CASRPSGAGRTDTQYF	TGTGCCAGCAGGCCATCGGGAGCGGGACGCACAGATACGCAGTATTTT
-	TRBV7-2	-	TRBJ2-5	CASSRGEIRETQYF	TGTGCCAGCAGCAGGGGAGAGATTAGGGAGACCCAGTACTTC
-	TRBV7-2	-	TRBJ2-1	CASSLGSGRERKFF	TGTGCCAGCAGCTTAGGATCCGGCCGGGAGAGGAAGTTCTTC
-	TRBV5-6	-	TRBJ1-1	CASSFVGTEAFF	TGTGCCAGCAGCTTCGTGGGCACTGAAGCTTTCTTT
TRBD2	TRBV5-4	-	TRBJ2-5	CASSSSGREGETQYF	TGTGCCAGCAGCTCTAGCGGGAGGGAAGGGGAGACCCAGTACTTC
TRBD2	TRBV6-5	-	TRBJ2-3	CASSPPGLAWDTQYF	TGTGCCAGCAGTCCTCCGGGACTAGCTTGGGATACGCAGTATTTT
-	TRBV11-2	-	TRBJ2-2	CASSTGARGIGELFF	TGTGCCAGCAGCACCGGGGCGAGGGGTATCGGGGAGCTGTTTTTT
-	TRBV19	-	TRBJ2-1	CATRDRNMGMEQFF	TGTGCCACCCGCGACAGAAACATGGGAATGGAGCAGTTCTTC
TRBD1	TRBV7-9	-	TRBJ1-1	CASSLGRTGKAFF	TGTGCCAGCAGCTTAGGACGGACAGGGAAAGCTTTCTTT
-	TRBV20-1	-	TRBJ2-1	CSASALHTAYNEQFF	TGCAGTGCTAGTGCACTACATACCGCATACAATGAGCAGTTCTTC
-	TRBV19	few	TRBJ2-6	CASSIPGIRGAGANVLTF	TGTGCCAGTAGTATCCCCGGGATCAGGGGTGCTGGGGCCAACGTCCTGACTTTC
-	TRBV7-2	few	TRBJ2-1	CASSLVGRTSSYNEQFF	TGTGCCAGCAGCTTAGTAGGTCGCACGAGCTCCTACAATGAGCAGTTCTTC
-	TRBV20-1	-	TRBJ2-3	CSARLPAGQTDTQYF	TGCAGTGCTAGACTCCCGGCGGGACAAACAGATACGCAGTATTTT
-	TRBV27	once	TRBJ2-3	CASSLKGGRLDTQYF	TGTGCCAGCAGTTTGAAAGGGGGTCGTTTAGATACGCAGTATTTT
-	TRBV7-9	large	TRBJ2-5	CASSSLGGTETQYF	TGTGCCAGCAGCTCCTTAGGGGGGACAGAGACCCAGTACTTC